The T cell receptor beta chain described here comes from a study of CD8 T cells in ankylosing spondylitis. Trimming shortened V by 0 bases and J by 3 bases, and 2 bases separated the two germline ends. The germline gives CDR1 GTSNPN, CDR2 SVGIG (reference sequence). CDR3 length equals 11 residues. Quantitative 5'-RACE with molecular barcodes generated TCR beta libraries. TCRdb fed the 5' RACE reads into MiXCR, producing one record per CDR3 protein. The repertoire includes 150,000 to 200,000 distinct CDR3 sequences, roughly 20% of them detected once, and around 4.7% sits in the top ten. Study observations and caveats: Relatively scarce in peripheral blood, disease-linked clones were CD8+. A TCR beta motif made of fewer than ten highly homologous variants seemed typical of ankylosing spondylitis blood. As reported, disease-linked clones showed significant enrichment in matched ankylosing spondylitis synovial fluid.

This clonotype has ten or more counts. Its antigen remains unidentified. The genes are TRBV30 and TRBJ2-5; D unclear. The specimen was blood, either unsorted or a sorted T cell fraction (not recorded which). This TCR was sampled from a male donor aged 5 to 29 with ankylosing spondylitis or in good health (not recorded which). The CDR3 sequence: CAWSVKETQYF. The CDR3 DNA is TGTGCCTGGAGTGTTAAAGAGACCCAGTACTTC.